This entry is about one T cell receptor (beta chain). Its specificity is not known. This specimen belongs to a study of shared clonotypes between healthy human individuals. Background on the study: Contributing individuals were a couple of females and a few males aged 18 to 49. Study observations and caveats: Rarefaction indicated that sorted-subset sequencing remained incomplete although depth was large. Some naive CD4 clonotypes, roughly 5%, turned up in common across four donors.

Researchers partitioned CD4+ cells into CD45RA+ naive and CD45RA-negative memory subsets. The data were produced by immunoSEQ multiplex PCR, yet TCRdb's version contains in-frame clones alone and is incomplete. The profile shows roughly 2,300,000 clones, 85% to 95% of them singletons. The CDR3 sequence is 15 residues long. Losses at the gene ends were 6 bases for V and 5 bases for J; bases not matched to a gene: 6. CDR1 is MDHEN and CDR2 is SYDVKM in the germline V gene. The sequence derives from a man aged 18 to 35 in good health. Some clones in this sample may be carry-over from other donors' samples. The genes are TRBV28 and TRBJ1-4, with TRBD1 matching over 10 bases. Sample: naive CD4+ T cells from PBMCs. As for subset: CD45RA+ positively selected. CDR3 sequence: CASRTRTGGNEKLFF. DNA of the CDR3: TGTGCCAGCAGGACCCGGACAGGGGGAAATGAAAAACTGTTTTTT.